Listed here is a single T cell receptor (beta chain). CDR1 SGHVS and CDR2 FNYEAQ come from the germline V gene. The germline V and J ends were trimmed by 10 bases and 4 bases, with 14 bases remaining between them. This CDR3 contains 12 residues. The sample comes from a study of human T cells and chemical hapten exposure. Looking at the study overall: Throughout the approximately 24-week study, diphenylcyclopropenone was applied weekly to the patients' scalps.

Individual cDNA molecules each carried unique molecular identifiers attached by the library. Each CDR3 protein gets one entry after TCRdb re-called the RACE reads with MiXCR. The data hold 180,000 or so distinct CDR3 sequences, with approximately 20% observed a single time. Time point here: patch test 1, 2 weeks after DPC sensitization. Stated treatment: therapeutic diphenylcyclopropenone sensitization with weekly scalp DPC. Each donor was an alopecia patient between 18 and 70 years of age who qualified for DPC. Unfractionated whole blood was the source of the extracted total RNA. This receptor was obtained from a woman between 50 and 59 years old with alopecia areata. Some clones in this sample may be carry-over from other donors' samples. The chain recombines TRBV7-6 with TRBJ2-7; D gene ambiguous. This specimen was whole blood, taken in connection with sensitization to the hapten diphenylcyclopropenone (DPC). The CDR3, as DNA: TGTGCCACCGGCTCTGGGGTTTACGAGCAGTACTTC. Translation: CATGSGVYEQYF.